The present TCR beta chain was sequenced within a study of cytomegalovirus exposure and HLA in healthy donors. The wider study: Within an early data release were roughly 83 million unique TCRs drawn from HLA-typed donors.

The PCR had 60 Vbeta and 13 Jbeta primers. Profiling relied on immunoSEQ multiplex PCR, and the TCRdb table lists in-frame clones only, not all of them. The sample records around 78,000 clones, around three quarters being singletons. Study-wide results and caveats: Some segments of the V type, notably TRBV6-2 and TRBV6-3, were excluded as indistinguishable. Presence/absence analyses assumed roughly uniform sequencing depth across donors. Segments of the TCR beta V type were, in most cases, productive about 90% or about 30% of the time in an earlier analysis.

CDR1 and CDR2 (germline): MGHDK, SYGVNS. The CDR3 runs to 14 residues. The trim removed 4 bases at V and 1 base at J, leaving 0 bases unmatched. On this clone: Its antigen is unidentified.

The chain couples TRBV25-1 to TRBJ1-4; 7 bases align to TRBD1. The TCR comes from a male donor in good health and CMV-seronegative. Sequencing used PBMCs. CDR3 residues: CASSGQGTNEKLFF. DNA for the CDR3: TGTGCCAGCAGTGGACAGGGAACTAATGAAAAACTGTTTTTT.